These 26 T cell receptor beta chains share one sample of origin, sequenced in a study of identical twins. TCRdb redid the calling of the 5' RACE reads with MiXCR, one entry per CDR3 protein. Of approximately 240,000 distinct CDR3 sequences detected, over 13% appear once; the ten largest clones hold 7% to 9%. The material sequenced was memory (CD45RO+) T cells sorted from blood. These receptors all come from a woman between 18 and 30 years old in good health.

The rearrangement joins TRBV12-3 or TRBV12-4 to TRBJ2-5; perhaps TRBD1 as D (6 bases). V lost 2 bases and J 5 bases, leaving 18 bases between the germline ends. CDR3 length equals 16 residues. The CDR3 spells CASSLLTLGAPETQYF. The CDR3 DNA sequence: TGTGCCAGCAGTTTACTTACGCTGGGGGCGCCGGAGACCCAGTACTTC.

Of note for this clonotype: Relative to the germline gene, one junction end is altered; a read error may explain this. The CDR3 spells CASSRRESYGQYF. Here the CDR3 DNA reads TGTGCCAGCAGCCGAAGGGAATCTTACGGGCAGTACTTC. This rearrangement joins TRBV6-1 to TRBJ2-7; D gene uncertain. Germline CDR1 and CDR2: MNHNS and SASEGT. The CDR3 runs 13 residues.

In DNA form, the CDR3 reads TGTGCCAGCAGGCTTGTAGCGGGAGGCGTCAATGAGCAGTTCTTC. Its protein is CASRLVAGGVNEQFF. The J gene is TRBJ2-1, the V gene TRBV27; 10 bases line up with TRBD2. Germline-derived CDR1 and CDR2 are MNHEY and SMNVEV (reference sequence). V lost 6 bases, J lost 6 bases, and 8 bases stayed unmatched. The CDR3 is 15 residues long.

The V and J genes are TRBV4-1 and TRBJ2-3; 7 bases line up with TRBD2. This CDR3 region has 14 residues. Germline V gene sequence: CDR1 MGHRA, CDR2 YSYEKL. The V gene end was trimmed by 2 bases and the J gene end by 6 bases; junction bases not matched to a gene: 5. The CDR3 reads CASSQTALADTQYF. The CDR3 DNA reads TGCGCCAGCAGCCAAACCGCACTAGCGGATACGCAGTATTTT.

This clonotype is medium-sized within its sample. V usage is TRBV5-1 and J usage is TRBJ2-2, with 9 nucleotides matching TRBD1. The V gene end was trimmed by 5 bases and the J gene end by 5 bases; junction bases not matched to a gene: 4. This CDR3 is 14 amino acids long. Germline assignment: CDR1 SGHRS and CDR2 YFSETQ. The CDR3 nucleotides read TGCGCCAGCAGTTCCGGGACAGGGACCGGGGAGCTGTTTTTT. It codes for CASSSGTGTGELFF. Drawing the rest from reference TRBV5-1 and TRBJ2-2, the complete variable domain is KAGVTQTPRYLIKTRGQQVTLSCSPISGHRSVSWYQQTPGQGLQFLFEYFSETQRNKGNFPGRFSGRQFSNSRSEMNVSTLELGDSALYLCASSSGTGTGELFFGEGSRLTVL.

The chain is built from TRBV12-3 or TRBV12-4 and TRBJ2-7; D remains ambiguous. The CDR3 is 14 amino acids. V gave up 3 bases and J gave up 3 bases, with 12 bases separating them. The CDR3 nucleotides are TGTGCCAGCAGTTTTGGTTACCCCGACTACGAGCAGTACTTC. Encoded protein: CASSFGYPDYEQYF.

The rearrangement links TRBV4-1 to TRBJ1-6; TRBD1 is a possible D gene (5 bases). Per germline, CDR1 MGHRA and CDR2 YSYEKL. This CDR3 has 14 residues. V was shortened by 3 bases and J by 10 bases, with 13 bases between the two germline ends. The CDR3 DNA reads as TGCGCCAGCAGCCAGGATAGGGGTCGATCACCCCTCCACTTT. Residues: CASSQDRGRSPLHF.

This clonotype was detected only a few times. The J gene is TRBJ2-1, the V gene TRBV20-1; 8 nucleotides agree with TRBD1. Per germline, CDR1 DFQATT and CDR2 SNEGSKA (reference sequence). The CDR3 totals 14 residues. After removal of 6 bases from V and 3 bases from J, the junction contained 7 bases not matched to a gene. The CDR3 loop is CSAPQDRDYNEQFF. DNA for the CDR3: TGCAGTGCCCCGCAGGACAGGGACTACAATGAGCAGTTCTTC.

The J gene is TRBJ1-6, the V gene TRBV5-1, with D perhaps TRBD1 (6 bases). Germline V gene sequence: CDR1 SGHRS, CDR2 YFSETQ. V was shortened by 2 bases and J by 7 bases, with 7 bases between the two germline ends. This CDR3 is built from 13 residues. This CDR3 is CASSLTGNSPLHF. The CDR3 region has the DNA TGCGCCAGCAGCTTAACAGGGAATTCACCCCTCCACTTT.

The rearrangement links TRBV6-1 to TRBJ2-4; D may match TRBD1 or TRBD2 (5 bases each). CDR3 length equals 15 residues. Germline assignment: CDR1 MNHNS and CDR2 SASEGT. V lost 0 bases, J lost 0 bases, and 6 bases lay in between. CDR3 DNA sequence: TGTGCCAGCAGTGAAGCGAGGGGAGCCAAAAACATTCAGTACTTC. Amino acids: CASSEARGAKNIQYF.

This clonotype was detected a few times. This chain connects TRBV11-3 to TRBJ2-3; D call uncertain. This CDR3 has 15 residues. Germline CDR1 and CDR2: SGHNT and YENEEA. Trimming stripped 0 bases from V and 2 bases from J, with 9 bases between. CDR3 sequence: CASSLDLEPTDTQYF. In DNA form, the CDR3 reads TGTGCCAGCAGCTTAGATTTAGAGCCCACAGATACGCAGTATTTT. Drawing the rest from reference TRBV11-3 and TRBJ2-3, the complete variable domain is EAGVVQSPRYKIIEKKQPVAFWCNPISGHNTLYWYLQNLGQGPELLIRYENEEAVDDSQLPKDRFSAERLKGVDSTLKIQPAELGDSAVYLCASSLDLEPTDTQYFGPGTRLTVL.

This clonotype has at least ten counts. The rearrangement joins TRBV4-2 to TRBJ1-2; TRBD1 is a possible D gene (6 bases). The CDR3 has 14 residues. V was cut by 2 bases and J by 3 bases, with 10 bases left in between. Germline V gene lookup returns CDR1 LGHNA and CDR2 YNFKEQ. The CDR3 DNA reads TGTGCCAGCAGCCAAAACAGGGATTACTATGGCTACACCTTC. Protein sequence: CASSQNRDYYGYTF.

V gene TRBV12-3 or TRBV12-4 combines with J gene TRBJ1-5; D is unclear. V gave up 2 bases and J gave up 12 bases, with 11 bases separating them. This CDR3 spans 12 amino acids. Here the CDR3 DNA reads TGTGCCAGCAGTTTAATGGGGTGGCTCCAGCATTTT. Translating it yields CASSLMGWLQHF.

This clonotype was detected many times. This chain joins TRBV6-1 and TRBJ1-3; D is unclear. This CDR3 spans 14 amino acids. V was clipped by 6 bases and J by 0 bases, with 9 bases between them. Germline CDR1 is MNHNS and CDR2 is SASEGT. The CDR3 spells CASRPRPSGNTIYF. The CDR3 region has the DNA TGTGCCAGCAGGCCACGGCCCTCTGGAAACACCATATATTTT.

This clonotype was counted between two and nine times. The chain carries TRBV6-4 and TRBJ2-6, with a weak D call TRBD1 (6 bases). The V end was cut by 6 bases, the J end by 0 bases, with 9 bases between. CDR1 is MRHNA, CDR2 SNTAGT, per germline. The CDR3 contains 15 residues. The CDR3 DNA is TGTGCCAGCAGACAGGGAAGCTCTGGGGCCAACGTCCTGACTTTC. Translated, it gives CASRQGSSGANVLTF.

This clonotype occurred a few times. V gene TRBV5-6 combines with J gene TRBJ2-2; D remains ambiguous. Germline V gene data show CDR1 as SGHDT and CDR2 as YYEEEE. This CDR3 region has 16 residues. V lost 1 base to trimming and J lost 4 bases, with 14 bases between them. This chain's CDR3 is CASSLISSRVTGELFF. Here the CDR3 DNA reads TGTGCCAGCAGCTTGATTTCCTCCCGGGTCACCGGGGAGCTGTTTTTT.

This rearrangement joins TRBV7-6 to TRBJ2-3; perhaps TRBD2 as D (5 bases). CDR1 and CDR2 (germline): SGHVS, FNYEAQ. V was clipped by 3 bases and J by 6 bases, with 10 bases between them. This CDR3 is built from 13 residues. CDR3 DNA: TGTGCCAGCAGCTTCGTTCGAGGGGATACGCAGTATTTT. Protein: CASSFVRGDTQYF.

CDR3 DNA sequence: TGCAGTGCTAGCCCTATCACAGGGGTATACTACACCTTC. This translates into CSASPITGVYYTF. The genes are TRBV20-1 and TRBJ1-2; the match to TRBD1 covers 7 bases. J lost 10 bases, V lost 3 bases, and 11 bases had no gene match. Germline V gives CDR1 DFQATT, CDR2 SNEGSKA (reference sequence). The CDR3 contains 13 residues.

The chain employs TRBV20-1 and TRBJ2-6; D possibly corresponds to TRBD1 (5 bases). The CDR3 has 14 residues. Germline V lookup: CDR1 DFQATT, CDR2 SNEGSKA (reference sequence). The V end lost 3 bases, the J end lost 0 bases, and 6 bases lay between the germline ends. CDR3 sequence (DNA): TGCAGTGCTAGGCAGGGCTCTGGGGCCAACGTCCTGACTTTC. It is translated as CSARQGSGANVLTF.

This clonotype was detected only a few times. This chain uses TRBV12-3 or TRBV12-4 with TRBJ2-1; either TRBD1 or TRBD2 may fit D (5 bases each). This CDR3 comprises 15 residues. V was shortened by 6 bases and J by 2 bases, with 14 bases between the two germline ends. In DNA form, the CDR3 reads TGTGCCAGCAGCACACGGGGCCATACCTACAATGAGCAGTTCTTC. This codes for CASSTRGHTYNEQFF.

This clonotype appeared a few times. The chain links TRBV7-8 to TRBJ2-5; 9 nucleotides match TRBD1. The CDR3 consists of 17 residues. J was trimmed by 5 bases and V by 4 bases; bases with no gene match: 14. Germline V gives CDR1 SGHVS, CDR2 FQNEAQ. CDR3: CASSYRNYRQGEETQYF. CDR3 coding DNA: TGTGCCAGCAGCTACCGAAATTATAGACAGGGGGAGGAGACCCAGTACTTC.

This clonotype showed up just a few times. V and J are TRBV20-1 and TRBJ1-5; 8 bases line up with TRBD1. The CDR3 has 13 residues. V gave up 3 bases and J gave up 6 bases; unmatched junction bases: 4. Germline-derived CDR1 and CDR2 are DFQATT and SNEGSKA (reference sequence). CDR3 in amino acids: CSASDQGAQPQHF. In DNA, the CDR3 is TGCAGTGCTAGTGACCAGGGGGCTCAGCCCCAGCATTTT.

The rearrangement joins TRBV5-5 to TRBJ2-3; D remains ambiguous. The V gene's germline CDR1 is SGHKS and CDR2 YYEKEE (reference sequence). The CDR3 has 13 amino acids. The ends were cut back, 6 bases at V and 4 bases at J, with 12 bases in the middle. The CDR3 region is CASIVRFSDTQYF. Written as DNA, the CDR3 is TGTGCCAGCATAGTTAGGTTCTCAGATACGCAGTATTTT.

The chain links TRBV9 to TRBJ2-7; 12 bases line up with TRBD2. Germline loops: CDR1 SGDLS, CDR2 YYNGEE. This CDR3 spans 17 amino acids. J was trimmed by 2 bases and V by 0 bases; bases with no gene match: 6. The DNA for the CDR3 is TGTGCCAGCAGCGTAGGACTAGCGGGGGCCTTCGCCTACGAGCAGTACTTC. It yields the protein CASSVGLAGAFAYEQYF.

This clonotype came up many times. The chain combines TRBV20-1 with TRBJ2-7, with 11 bases fitting TRBD2. V lost 3 bases, J lost 3 bases, and 4 bases stayed unmatched. This CDR3 region has 14 residues. Germline loops: CDR1 DFQATT, CDR2 SNEGSKA (reference sequence). The CDR3 region has the DNA TGCAGTGCTAGGACTAGCGGGGATTTCTACGAGCAGTACTTC. Its protein product is CSARTSGDFYEQYF.

This clonotype turned up a few times. The chain uses TRBV9 and TRBJ2-3; D perhaps matches TRBD1 (6 bases). Deletions cut 6 bases from V and 3 bases from J, with 11 bases between. CDR3 length: 13 amino acids. Per the germline V gene, CDR1 is SGDLS and CDR2 is YYNGEE. CDR3 region: CASNSQGTDTQYF. The CDR3 DNA reads as TGTGCCAGCAACAGCCAGGGGACAGATACGCAGTATTTT.